One sample yielded the 12 T cell receptor beta chains listed below, sequenced in a study of OX40 agonist ivuxolimab in advanced cancers. Clones were read by immunoSEQ multiplex PCR, and TCRdb kept only the in-frame ones, dropping some. Altogether 65,000 to 85,000 clones are present, 80% to 95% being singletons, with the ten largest covering 0.65%. Specimen: CD4+ or CD8+ T cells sorted from blood, collected in a trial of the OX40 agonist ivuxolimab. The receptors originated from an adult with an advanced solid tumor such as melanoma, head and neck, liver or kidney cancer.

The chain uses TRBV27 and TRBJ2-3, with D unclear. The V and J ends lost 4 bases and 6 bases respectively, with 17 bases between them. This CDR3 has 15 residues. CDR1 and CDR2 from the germline V gene are MNHEY and SMNVEV (reference sequence). The CDR3 protein is CASSSYDPLGDTQYF. The DNA for the CDR3 is TGTGCCAGCAGTTCGTACGACCCTCTGGGGGATACGCAGTATTTT.

This chain connects TRBV11-2 to TRBJ2-5, with TRBD2 matching over 14 bases. Germline V gene data show CDR1 as SGHAT and CDR2 as FQNNGV. The CDR3 loop spans 17 amino acids. The J segment lost 5 bases and the V segment lost 1 base, leaving 6 bases of the junction unmatched. This CDR3 is CASSLARTSGRWETQYF. For the CDR3, the DNA is TGTGCCAGCAGCTTAGCCCGGACTAGCGGGAGGTGGGAGACCCAGTACTTC.

This chain connects TRBV27 to TRBJ1-2; perhaps TRBD1 as D (5 bases). Germline V gene data show CDR1 as MNHEY and CDR2 as SMNVEV (reference sequence). The length of the CDR3 is 14 residues. V gave up 3 bases and J gave up 6 bases, with 14 bases separating them. CDR3 sequence reads: CASSLTRGVNGYTF. The CDR3 DNA reads TGTGCCAGCAGTTTGACACGGGGCGTAAATGGCTACACCTTC.

The rearrangement joins TRBV30 to TRBJ1-2; D might be TRBD1 (6 bases). V lost 6 bases, J lost 5 bases, and 19 bases lay in between. Germline V gene sequence: CDR1 GTSNPN, CDR2 SVGIG (reference sequence). The CDR3 totals 14 residues. The CDR3 nucleotides read TGTGCCTGCCCGTCAGGGGCATTTGGGTATGGCTACACCTTC. Translation gives CACPSGAFGYGYTF.

The V call is TRBV19, the J call TRBJ1-5, with TRBD1 as a possible D gene (5 bases). V gave up 5 bases and J gave up 1 base, with 15 bases separating them. The CDR3 length is 16 residues. Germline-derived CDR1 and CDR2 are LNHDA and SQIVND (reference sequence). Written as DNA, the CDR3 is TGTGCCAGTAGTCCGGAAGGGGTAGTAAGCAATCAGCCCCAGCATTTT. Its protein product is CASSPEGVVSNQPQHF.

Judged by abundance, this clone is medium-sized. The J gene is TRBJ2-3, the V gene TRBV29-1; possibly TRBD1 for D (6 bases). The CDR3 runs 13 residues. Trimming took 6 bases from V and 4 from J, leaving 14 bases between them. Germline V gene lookup returns CDR1 SQVTM and CDR2 ANQGSEA. The CDR3 DNA sequence: TGCAGCGTACGCCGAACAGGGCCAGATACGCAGTATTTT. Translated, it gives CSVRRTGPDTQYF.

The CDR3 sequence: CASSELLAGGRTDTQYF. The CDR3 DNA is TGTGCCAGCAGTGAATTGCTAGCGGGGGGGCGAACAGATACGCAGTATTTT. The V gene is TRBV2, the J gene TRBJ2-3, with TRBD2 matching 12 bases. The germline CDR1 and CDR2 sequences are SNHLY and FYNNEI. CDR3 length equals 17 residues. Unmatched junction bases numbered 6, after V lost 2 bases and J lost 3 bases.

This rearrangement joins TRBV6-1 to TRBJ1-3; tentative D call: TRBD1 (5 bases). The germline V gene encodes CDR1 MNHNS and CDR2 SASEGT. V was cut by 8 bases and J by 1 base, with 12 bases left in between. The CDR3 runs 14 residues. Here the CDR3 reads CASDSLLSGNTIYF. The CDR3 DNA reads TGTGCCAGCGACAGTCTGTTATCTGGAAACACCATATATTTT.

V usage is TRBV5-4 and J usage is TRBJ2-3, with D uncertain. Germline V lookup: CDR1 SGHNT, CDR2 YYREEE (reference sequence). V was shortened by 3 bases and J by 5 bases, with 10 bases between the two germline ends. The CDR3 is 13 residues long. The CDR3 reads CASSYERGDTQYF. DNA of the CDR3: TGTGCCAGCAGCTATGAGAGAGGAGATACGCAGTATTTT.

A single count supports this clone. The chain recombines TRBV2 with TRBJ2-1; 16 bases line up with TRBD2. The V segment lost 6 bases and the J segment 0 bases; nucleotides outside the gene matches: 2. The germline V gene encodes CDR1 SNHLY and CDR2 FYNNEI. This CDR3 comprises 17 residues. DNA for the CDR3: TGTGCCAGCAGCGGGACTAGCGGGGGGGCCTCCTACAATGAGCAGTTCTTC. Amino acids: CASSGTSGGASYNEQFF.

The chain links TRBV15 to TRBJ1-1; TRBD1 matches 7 bases. The CDR3 has 14 residues. Per germline, CDR1 LNHNV and CDR2 YYDKDF (reference sequence). V was clipped by 1 base and J by 6 bases; unmatched bases: 5. This chain's CDR3 is CATSRVDRESEAFF. CDR3 nucleotides: TGTGCCACCAGCAGAGTAGACAGGGAGTCTGAAGCTTTCTTT.

The chain links TRBV7-3 to TRBJ2-3; TRBD2 aligns across 7 bases. V was clipped by 8 bases and J by 1 base; unmatched bases: 6. CDR3 size: 14 residues. Germline CDR1 is SGHTA and CDR2 is FQGTGA. The DNA of the CDR3 is TGTGCCAGCTCCCCCGCGGGGGGCACAGATACGCAGTATTTT. This translates into CASSPAGGTDTQYF.